Below are 29 T cell receptor beta chains sequenced from a single sample in a study of post-analysis software for immune sequencing data. Findings and caveats of the study: The study found TRBV5-6, TRBV5-1 and TRBV20-1 among 5 or 6 TRBV segments more frequent in patients than controls.

Researchers reported that TCR beta cDNA libraries carried unique molecular identifiers. A single record per CDR3 protein comes from TCRdb applying MiXCR to the PCR reads. This sample has approximately 630,000 distinct CDR3 sequences, with around 60% found just once. The antigens for these receptors are not known. Sequencing was performed on blood. The receptors come from a girl aged 2 to 10 with multiple sclerosis.

The rearrangement uses TRBV9 and TRBJ1-2; D may be TRBD1 (6 bases). The CDR3 is 13 residues long. Germline-derived CDR1 and CDR2 are SGDLS and YYNGEE. Trimming took off 3 bases at V and 6 bases at J, with 12 bases between the two ends. CDR3 in DNA: TGTGCCAGCAGCGGATCCAGGGGAAATGGCTACACCTTC. Encoded protein: CASSGSRGNGYTF.

This clonotype came up a few times. This chain joins TRBV29-1 and TRBJ2-1, with 11 bases matching TRBD2. CDR3 length: 14 amino acids. Germline CDR1 is SQVTM and CDR2 is ANQGSEA. V was clipped by 6 bases and J by 8 bases; unmatched bases: 9. In DNA form, the CDR3 reads TGCAGCGTAAGGCCGGGACTAGCGGAGGATGAGCAGTTCTTC. This gives the protein CSVRPGLAEDEQFF.

A note on this clonotype: As the CDR3 is not closed by the conserved phenylalanine or tryptophan, this likely results from a read error. This chain uses TRBV5-1 with TRBJ1-1; D call uncertain. The germline V and J ends were trimmed by 1 base and 4 bases, with 14 bases remaining between them. In germline, CDR1 is SGHRS, CDR2 YFSETQ. CDR3 length equals 15 residues. CDR3 amino acids: CASSLWGGGPTEAFC. The CDR3 bases are TGCGCCAGCAGCTTGTGGGGAGGCGGCCCCACTGAAGCTTTCTGT.

The chain employs TRBV7-2 and TRBJ1-2; D unresolved. Germline V gene data show CDR1 as SGHTA and CDR2 as FQGNSA. The CDR3 length is 15 residues. V dropped 1 base and J dropped 4 bases, with 13 bases sitting between them. This chain's CDR3 is CASSLEKGPVYGYTF. CDR3 in DNA: TGTGCCAGCAGCTTAGAGAAGGGTCCCGTCTATGGCTACACCTTC.

This clonotype was found once. This rearrangement joins TRBV7-8 to TRBJ2-3, with a tentative D call TRBD2 (6 bases). This CDR3 is 18 amino acids long. V lost 3 bases and J 5 bases, leaving 24 bases between the germline ends. The germline gives CDR1 SGHVS, CDR2 FQNEAQ. CDR3 amino acids: CASSFRIAKMRREDTQYF. For the CDR3, the DNA is TGTGCCAGCAGCTTCCGAATAGCAAAAATGCGGAGGGAAGATACGCAGTATTTT.

The V gene is TRBV20-1, the J gene TRBJ2-4, with D tentatively TRBD1 (6 bases). CDR3 length equals 13 residues. Trimming pared 3 bases from V and 7 bases from J, leaving 13 bases between. Looked up from germline, CDR1 is DFQATT and CDR2 is SNEGSKA (reference sequence). The CDR3 reads CSASRDMSNIQYF. CDR3 nucleotides: TGCAGTGCTAGCCGGGACATGTCCAACATTCAGTACTTC.

As concerns this clonotype: The junction departs from the called germline gene at one end, perhaps through a read error. V usage is TRBV5-1 and J usage is TRBJ1-5; possible D gene TRBD1, 6 bases. The CDR3 length is 14 residues. Germline CDR1 is SGHRS and CDR2 is YFSETQ. CDR3 amino acids: CASSLQGPNQPQHF. CDR3 in DNA: TGTGCCAGCAGTCTACAGGGCCCCAATCAGCCCCAGCATTTT.

The chain carries TRBV20-1 and TRBJ2-7; the match to TRBD2 covers 15 bases. CDR3 size: 14 residues. Germline assignment: CDR1 DFQATT and CDR2 SNEGSKA (reference sequence). The J segment lost 3 bases and the V segment lost 6 bases, leaving 3 bases of the junction unmatched. The CDR3 loop reads CSAPGLAGGYEQYF. CDR3 bases: TGCAGTGCACCGGGACTAGCGGGAGGCTACGAGCAGTACTTC.

Concerning this clonotype itself: This may be a read error, as it is one base from a much larger clone. This chain joins TRBV11-2 and TRBJ2-5; the D is unclear. The tail of the sequence fits TRBJ2-7 better, so the J call may be wrong. This CDR3 spans 11 amino acids. Per the germline V gene, CDR1 is SGHAT and CDR2 is FQNNGV. The chain's CDR3 is CASSLNSEQYF. In DNA, the CDR3 is TGTGCCAGCAGCTTAAACTCCGAGCAGTACTTC.

V usage is TRBV6-5 and J usage is TRBJ2-1, with 9 bases aligning to TRBD1. The CDR3 runs 15 residues. Germline CDR1 is MNHEY and CDR2 is SVGAGI. The V and J ends lost 6 bases and 2 bases, in that order; junction bases with no gene match: 5. This chain's CDR3 is CASRMTGGTYNEQFF. In DNA, the CDR3 is TGTGCCAGCAGGATGACAGGGGGGACCTACAATGAGCAGTTCTTC.

This chain uses TRBV7-2 with TRBJ2-5; D possibly corresponds to TRBD2 (5 bases). The CDR3 is 14 amino acids. V was pared by 0 bases and J by 1 base, with 6 bases between. Germline V gene lookup returns CDR1 SGHTA and CDR2 FQGNSA. The CDR3: CASSLAEGQETQYF. The CDR3 DNA reads TGTGCCAGCAGCTTAGCTGAGGGCCAAGAGACCCAGTACTTC.

This clonotype was recorded once. The rearrangement uses TRBV11-2 and TRBJ2-1, with TRBD1 matching over 8 bases. Germline V gene data show CDR1 as SGHAT and CDR2 as FQNNGV. V lost 2 bases, J lost 3 bases, and 12 bases stayed unmatched. This CDR3 contains 18 residues. The CDR3 loop reads CASSLSDRGGDFYNEQFF. CDR3 nucleotide sequence: TGTGCCAGCAGCTTATCCGACAGGGGAGGTGATTTCTACAATGAGCAGTTCTTC. Drawing the rest from reference TRBV11-2 and TRBJ2-1, the complete variable domain is EAGVAQSPRYKIIEKRQSVAFWCNPISGHATLYWYQQILGQGPKLLIQFQNNGVVDDSQLPKDRFSAERLKGVDSTLKIQPAKLEDSAVYLCASSLSDRGGDFYNEQFFGPGTRLTVL.

The gene calls are TRBV12-3 or TRBV12-4 and TRBJ2-3; 10 bases are shared with TRBD2. This CDR3 has 16 amino acids. The V and J ends lost 5 bases and 4 bases, in that order; junction bases with no gene match: 9. The CDR3 nucleotides read TGTGCCAGCAGTCCCCAGCGGGGGGGAGGGGCAGATACGCAGTATTTT. This gives the protein CASSPQRGGGADTQYF.

This clonotype appeared a few times. J is TRBJ2-1 and V is TRBV4-3; D is undetermined. The CDR3 is 17 residues long. Trimming left V 0 bases short and J 6 bases short, with 18 bases between. CDR1 LGHNA and CDR2 YSLEER come from the germline V gene. The CDR3 protein is CASSQDPQGSYSNEQFF. The CDR3 DNA reads as TGCGCCAGCAGCCAAGACCCCCAAGGGTCTTATTCCAATGAGCAGTTCTTC.

There are a few counts of this clonotype. The rearrangement joins TRBV4-1 to TRBJ2-1; 9 bases are a match to TRBD2. CDR3 size: 17 residues. CDR1 is MGHRA, CDR2 YSYEKL, per germline. The V and J ends lost 3 bases and 2 bases, in that order; junction bases with no gene match: 8. The CDR3 spells CASSQDPGTSPYNEQFF. DNA for the CDR3: TGCGCCAGCAGCCAGGACCCCGGGACTAGCCCCTACAATGAGCAGTTCTTC.

The rearrangement links TRBV2 to TRBJ2-1, with a possible D match to TRBD2 (5 bases). With 6 bases removed from V and 10 bases from J, the gap between germline ends came to 10 bases. This CDR3 comprises 11 residues. The germline V gene encodes CDR1 SNHLY and CDR2 FYNNEI. The CDR3 DNA sequence: TGTGCCAGCAGCGCGGAGGTAGAGCAGTTCTTC. Amino acids: CASSAEVEQFF.

The count of this clonotype is one. The chain carries TRBV11-2 and TRBJ2-1; 9 bases agree with TRBD2. J gave up 10 bases and V 1 base, and 8 bases lay outside the gene matches. CDR3 size: 15 residues. From germline, CDR1 is SGHAT and CDR2 FQNNGV. In DNA, the CDR3 is TGTGCCAGCAGCTTAGGGCTAGCGGGACTAGTCGAGCAGTTCTTC. This translates into CASSLGLAGLVEQFF.

This chain connects TRBV6-1 to TRBJ2-5; maybe TRBD1 (5 bases). The J call is doubtful: the DNA matches TRBJ2-7 better. CDR3 length: 13 amino acids. CDR1 is MNHNS and CDR2 is SASEGT in the germline V gene. The DNA of the CDR3 is TGTGCCAGCAGTGAATATAGGGGTGGCGAGCAGTACTTC. Protein: CASSEYRGGEQYF.

The rearrangement uses TRBV4-2 and TRBJ2-3; D possibly uses TRBD1 or TRBD2 (6 bases each). V lost 0 bases, J lost 8 bases, and 9 bases lay in between. The CDR3 has 13 amino acids. Germline V gene sequence: CDR1 LGHNA, CDR2 YNFKEQ. This CDR3 is CASSQEEGGTQYF. The CDR3 region has the DNA TGTGCCAGCAGCCAAGAGGAGGGGGGTACGCAGTATTTT.

The genes are TRBV7-2 and TRBJ2-1; 10 nucleotides line up with TRBD1. The trim removed 4 bases at V and 4 bases at J, leaving 7 bases unmatched. This CDR3 has 16 residues. CDR1 is SGHTA and CDR2 is FQGNSA in the germline V gene. The CDR3 DNA reads TGTGCCAGCAGCTCATTGACAGGGGGCGAGTACAATGAGCAGTTCTTC. Encoded protein: CASSSLTGGEYNEQFF.

This clonotype was seen more than once but under ten times. An end of the junction differs from the germline gene, which may be a read error. This chain joins TRBV7-8 and TRBJ2-1; 8 bases agree with TRBD1. This CDR3 is 14 amino acids long. Germline CDR1 reads SGHVS; CDR2 reads FQNEAQ. The CDR3 is CASSLAQGVNEQFF. Here the CDR3 DNA reads TGCGCCAGCAGCTTGGCACAGGGGGTCAATGAGCAGTTCTTC.

This clonotype appeared a few times. The V and J genes are TRBV10-3 and TRBJ1-2, with a weak D call TRBD1 (5 bases). Trimming took 8 bases from V and 8 from J, leaving 15 bases between them. Per the germline V gene, CDR1 is ENHRY and CDR2 is SYGVKD. The CDR3 contains 12 residues. The CDR3 loop is CAIWKRGFGYTF. CDR3 DNA sequence: TGTGCCATCTGGAAGCGGGGCTTCGGCTACACCTTC.

DNA of the CDR3: TGTGCCAGCAGCCAAATCGGACAGCCCCAGCATTTT. Amino acids: CASSQIGQPQHF. The chain employs TRBV7-2 and TRBJ1-5; D unclear. Trimming cost V 5 bases and J 7 bases, with 9 bases left between them. The CDR3 length is 12 residues. CDR1 and CDR2 from the germline V gene are SGHTA and FQGNSA.

The chain links TRBV7-8 to TRBJ1-2; no clear D gene. Germline V gene data show CDR1 as SGHVS and CDR2 as FQNEAQ. There are 14 residues in the CDR3. The V end lost 1 base, the J end lost 4 bases, and 10 bases lay between the germline ends. This chain's CDR3 is CASSLVSLSYGYTF. DNA of the CDR3: TGTGCCAGCAGCTTAGTTTCTCTCAGCTATGGCTACACCTTC.

In this sample, this clonotype turned up once. The chain carries TRBV2 and TRBJ2-4; 10 positions match TRBD1. The end of the DNA fits TRBJ2-5 better, so the J call may be wrong. This CDR3 is 14 amino acids long. Looked up from germline, CDR1 is SNHLY and CDR2 is FYNNEI. DNA of the CDR3: TGTGCCAGCAGCCGGGACAGGGGAGTGGAGACCCAGTACTTC. As protein: CASSRDRGVETQYF.

The chain recombines TRBV20-1 with TRBJ2-5, with 8 bases aligning to TRBD1. Germline trimming cut 3 bases from V and 5 bases from J; bases unmatched to any gene: 2. The CDR3 covers 12 residues. Germline V gene data show CDR1 as DFQATT and CDR2 as SNEGSKA (reference sequence). As DNA, the CDR3 is TGCAGTGCTAGCTACAGGGGGGAGACCCAGTACTTC. It yields the protein CSASYRGETQYF.

This clonotype was seen a few times. The rearrangement joins TRBV29-1 to TRBJ2-1; TRBD1 might be the D (6 bases). Germline CDR1 reads SQVTM; CDR2 reads ANQGSEA. The length of the CDR3 is 16 residues. V was pared by 6 bases and J by 1 base, with 19 bases between. The CDR3 region has the DNA TGCAGCGTCCGAAGTAGGGGGACGGGATCCTACAATGAGCAGTTCTTC. Translation gives CSVRSRGTGSYNEQFF.

V and J are TRBV20-1 and TRBJ2-5, with a weak D call TRBD1 (6 bases). The V and J ends lost 6 bases and 6 bases respectively, with 20 bases between them. This CDR3 comprises 14 residues. Germline V CDR1 and CDR2: DFQATT, SNEGSKA (reference sequence). The CDR3 DNA reads TGCAGTGCCATCTCCGACAGGTCAGGTCAGACCCAGTACTTC. Its translation is CSAISDRSGQTQYF.

This clonotype was observed a handful of times. The V and J genes are TRBV11-3 and TRBJ2-1, with D possibly being TRBD1 or TRBD2 (5 bases each). Germline V gene lookup returns CDR1 SGHNT and CDR2 YENEEA. Trimming cost V 5 bases and J 8 bases, with 19 bases left between them. The CDR3 consists of 15 residues. The CDR3: CASSPYTKGSDEQFF. In DNA form, the CDR3 reads TGTGCCAGCAGCCCGTACACAAAGGGGAGCGATGAGCAGTTCTTC. Full variable domain (missing parts from reference TRBV11-3 and TRBJ2-1): EAGVVQSPRYKIIEKKQPVAFWCNPISGHNTLYWYLQNLGQGPELLIRYENEEAVDDSQLPKDRFSAERLKGVDSTLKIQPAELGDSAVYLCASSPYTKGSDEQFFGPGTRLTVL.